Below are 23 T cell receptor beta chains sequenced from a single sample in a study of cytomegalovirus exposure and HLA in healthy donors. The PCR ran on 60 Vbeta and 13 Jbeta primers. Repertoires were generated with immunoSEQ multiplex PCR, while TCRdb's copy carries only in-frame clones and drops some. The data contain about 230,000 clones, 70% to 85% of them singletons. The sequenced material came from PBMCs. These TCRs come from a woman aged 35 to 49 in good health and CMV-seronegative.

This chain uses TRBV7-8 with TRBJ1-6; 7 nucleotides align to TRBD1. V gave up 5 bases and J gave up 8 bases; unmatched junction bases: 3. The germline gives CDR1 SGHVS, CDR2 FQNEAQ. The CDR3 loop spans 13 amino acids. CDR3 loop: CASSATGDSPLHF. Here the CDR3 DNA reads TGTGCCAGCAGCGCTACAGGGGATTCACCCCTCCACTTT.

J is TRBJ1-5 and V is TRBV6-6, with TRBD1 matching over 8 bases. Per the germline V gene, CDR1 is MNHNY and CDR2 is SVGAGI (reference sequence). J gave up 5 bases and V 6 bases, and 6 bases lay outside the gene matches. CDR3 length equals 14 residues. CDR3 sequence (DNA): TGTGCCAGCAGAGCAGGGGGCCGAGATCAGCCCCAGCATTTT. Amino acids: CASRAGGRDQPQHF.

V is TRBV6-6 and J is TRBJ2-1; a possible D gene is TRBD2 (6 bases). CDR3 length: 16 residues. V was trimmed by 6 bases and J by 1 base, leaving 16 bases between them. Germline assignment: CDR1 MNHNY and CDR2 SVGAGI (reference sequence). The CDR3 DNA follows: TGTGCCAGCAGGTTACAGGTGGGGGGATCCTACAATGAGCAGTTCTTC. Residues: CASRLQVGGSYNEQFF.

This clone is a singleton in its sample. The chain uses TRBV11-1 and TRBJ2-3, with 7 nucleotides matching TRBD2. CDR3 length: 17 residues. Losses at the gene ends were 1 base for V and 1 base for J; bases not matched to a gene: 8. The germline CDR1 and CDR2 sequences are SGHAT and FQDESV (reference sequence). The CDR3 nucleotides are TGTGCCAGCAGCTTAGATGCAACTAGCGCCGGCACAGATACGCAGTATTTT. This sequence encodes CASSLDATSAGTDTQYF. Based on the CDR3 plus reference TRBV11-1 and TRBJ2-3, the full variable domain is EAEVAQSPRYKITEKSQAVAFWCDPISGHATLYWYRQILGQGPELLVQFQDESVVDDSQLPKDRFSAERLKGVDSTLKIQPAELGDSAMYLCASSLDATSAGTDTQYFGPGTRLTVL.

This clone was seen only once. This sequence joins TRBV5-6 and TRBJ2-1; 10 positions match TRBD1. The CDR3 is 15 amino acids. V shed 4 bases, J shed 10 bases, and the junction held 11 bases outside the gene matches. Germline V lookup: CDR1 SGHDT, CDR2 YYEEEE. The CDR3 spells CASSKPGQGMGEQFF. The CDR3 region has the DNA TGTGCCAGCAGCAAACCGGGACAGGGGATGGGCGAGCAGTTCTTC.

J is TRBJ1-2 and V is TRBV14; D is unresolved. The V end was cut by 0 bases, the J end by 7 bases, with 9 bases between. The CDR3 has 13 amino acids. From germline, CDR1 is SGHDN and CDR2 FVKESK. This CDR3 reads CASSQDLDFGYTF. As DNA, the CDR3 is TGTGCCAGCAGCCAAGATTTGGACTTTGGCTACACCTTC. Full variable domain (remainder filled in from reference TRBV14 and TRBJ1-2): EAGVTQFPSHSVIEKGQTVTLRCDPISGHDNLYWYRRVMGKEIKFLLHFVKESKQDESGMPNNRFLAERTGGTYSTLKVQPAELEDSGVYFCASSQDLDFGYTFGSGTRLTVV.

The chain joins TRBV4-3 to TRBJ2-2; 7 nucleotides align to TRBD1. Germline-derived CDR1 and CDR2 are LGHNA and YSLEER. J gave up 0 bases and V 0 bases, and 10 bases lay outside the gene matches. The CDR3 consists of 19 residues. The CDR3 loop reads CASSQDSPDRFANTGELFF. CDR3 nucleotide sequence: TGCGCCAGCAGCCAAGATTCCCCGGACAGGTTCGCGAACACCGGGGAGCTGTTTTTT.

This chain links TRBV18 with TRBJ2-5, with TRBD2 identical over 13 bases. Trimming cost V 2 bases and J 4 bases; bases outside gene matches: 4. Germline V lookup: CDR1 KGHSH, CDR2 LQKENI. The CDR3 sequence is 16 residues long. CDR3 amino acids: CASSPVGTSGVETQYF. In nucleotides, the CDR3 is TGTGCCAGCTCACCAGTCGGGACTAGCGGGGTAGAGACCCAGTACTTC.

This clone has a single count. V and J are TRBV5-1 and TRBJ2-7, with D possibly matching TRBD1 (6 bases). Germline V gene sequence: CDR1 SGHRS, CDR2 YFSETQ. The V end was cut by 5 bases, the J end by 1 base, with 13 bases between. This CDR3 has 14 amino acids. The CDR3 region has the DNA TGCGCCAGCAGTTCAAGGACAGAGTCCTACGAGCAGTACTTC. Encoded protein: CASSSRTESYEQYF.

CDR3 nucleotides: TGTGCCAGCGGCCCTGCAGGGGGCGCGGGTTATGGCTACACCTTC. This gives the protein CASGPAGGAGYGYTF. The chain has TRBV5-4 and TRBJ1-2; 8 bases align to TRBD1. CDR1 and CDR2 from the germline V gene are SGHNT and YYREEE (reference sequence). The CDR3 contains 15 residues. With V trimmed by 7 bases and J by 5 bases, 13 bases remained unmatched. Full variable domain (outside the CDR3, taken from reference TRBV5-4 and TRBJ1-2): ETGVTQSPTHLIKTRGQQVTLRCSSQSGHNTVSWYQQALGQGPQFIFQYYREEENGRGNFPPRFSGLQFPNYSSELNVNALELDDSALYLCASGPAGGAGYGYTFGSGTRLTVV.

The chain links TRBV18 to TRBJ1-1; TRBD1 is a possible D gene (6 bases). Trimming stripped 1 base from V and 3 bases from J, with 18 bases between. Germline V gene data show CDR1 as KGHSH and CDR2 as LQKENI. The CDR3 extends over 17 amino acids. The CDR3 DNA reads TGTGCCAGCTCACCACTTGTTCTGGGGACAATGGACACTGAAGCTTTCTTT. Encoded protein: CASSPLVLGTMDTEAFF.

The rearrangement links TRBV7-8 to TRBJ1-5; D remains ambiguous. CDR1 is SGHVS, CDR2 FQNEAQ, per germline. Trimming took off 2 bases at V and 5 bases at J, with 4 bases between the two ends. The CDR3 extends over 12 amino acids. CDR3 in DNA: TGTGCCAGCAGCTTAATCGATCAGCCCCAGCATTTT. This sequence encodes CASSLIDQPQHF.

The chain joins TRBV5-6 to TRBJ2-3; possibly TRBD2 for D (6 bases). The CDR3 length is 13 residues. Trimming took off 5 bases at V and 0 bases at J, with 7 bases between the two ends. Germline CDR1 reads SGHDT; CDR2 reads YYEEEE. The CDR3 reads CASREGSTDTQYF. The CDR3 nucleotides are TGTGCCAGCAGGGAGGGAAGCACAGATACGCAGTATTTT. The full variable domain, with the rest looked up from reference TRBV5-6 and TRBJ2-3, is DAGVTQSPTHLIKTRGQQVTLRCSPKSGHDTVSWYQQALGQGPQFIFQYYEEEERQRGNFPDRFSGHQFPNYSSELNVNALLLGDSALYLCASREGSTDTQYFGPGTRLTVL.

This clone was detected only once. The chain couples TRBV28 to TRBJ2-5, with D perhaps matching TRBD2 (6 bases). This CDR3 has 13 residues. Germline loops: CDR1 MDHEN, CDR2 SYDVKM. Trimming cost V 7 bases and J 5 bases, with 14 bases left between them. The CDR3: CASTRGAGETQYF. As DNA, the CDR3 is TGTGCCAGCACCCGCGGGGCAGGGGAGACCCAGTACTTC.

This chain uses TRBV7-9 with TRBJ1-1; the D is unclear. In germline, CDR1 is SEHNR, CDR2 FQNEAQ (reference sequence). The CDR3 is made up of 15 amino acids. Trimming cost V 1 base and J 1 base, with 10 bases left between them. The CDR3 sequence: CASSLEAIGNTEAFF. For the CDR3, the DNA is TGTGCCAGCAGCTTAGAAGCTATCGGGAACACTGAAGCTTTCTTT.

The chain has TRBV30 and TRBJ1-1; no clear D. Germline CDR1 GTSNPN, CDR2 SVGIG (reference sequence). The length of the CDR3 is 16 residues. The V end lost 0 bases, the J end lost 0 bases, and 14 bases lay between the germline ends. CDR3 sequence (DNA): TGTGCCTGGAGTGTTGGCAGGTTGACCATGAACACTGAAGCTTTCTTT. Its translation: CAWSVGRLTMNTEAFF. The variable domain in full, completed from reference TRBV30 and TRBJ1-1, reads SQTIHQWPATLVQPVGSPLSLECTVEGTSNPNLYWYRQAAGRGLQLLFYSVGIGQISSEVPQNLSASRPQDRQFILSSKKLLLSDSGFYLCAWSVGRLTMNTEAFFGQGTRLTVV.

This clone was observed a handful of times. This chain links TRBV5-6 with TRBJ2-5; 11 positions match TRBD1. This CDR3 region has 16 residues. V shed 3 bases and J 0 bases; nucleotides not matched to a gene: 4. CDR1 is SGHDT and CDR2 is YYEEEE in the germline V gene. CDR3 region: CASSWDRGIYQETQYF. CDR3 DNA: TGTGCCAGCAGCTGGGACAGGGGGATTTACCAAGAGACCCAGTACTTC.

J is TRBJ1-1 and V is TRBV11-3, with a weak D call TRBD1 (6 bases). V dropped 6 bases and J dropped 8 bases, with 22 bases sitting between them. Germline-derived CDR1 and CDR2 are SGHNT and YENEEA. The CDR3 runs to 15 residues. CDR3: CASSLGQGNTGEAFF. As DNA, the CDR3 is TGTGCCAGCAGTCTGGGTCAGGGGAACACTGGAGAAGCTTTCTTT.

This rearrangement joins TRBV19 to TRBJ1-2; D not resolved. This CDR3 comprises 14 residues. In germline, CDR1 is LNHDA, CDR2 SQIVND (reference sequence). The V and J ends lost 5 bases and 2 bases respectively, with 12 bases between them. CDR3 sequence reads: CASSPGLENYGYTF. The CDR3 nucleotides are TGTGCCAGTAGTCCTGGACTGGAAAACTATGGCTACACCTTC.

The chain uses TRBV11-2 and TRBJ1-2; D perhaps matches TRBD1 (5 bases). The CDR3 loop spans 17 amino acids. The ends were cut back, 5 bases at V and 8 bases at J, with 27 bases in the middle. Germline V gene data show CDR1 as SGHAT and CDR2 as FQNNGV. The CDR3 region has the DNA TGTGCCAGCAGCCCCCGCCGGTTGCAGGGCCTCTCTGGGGGCTACACCTTC. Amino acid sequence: CASSPRRLQGLSGGYTF.

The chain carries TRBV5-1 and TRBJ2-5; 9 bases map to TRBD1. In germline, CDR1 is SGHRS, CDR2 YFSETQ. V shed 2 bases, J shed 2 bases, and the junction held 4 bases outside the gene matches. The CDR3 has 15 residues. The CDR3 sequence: CASSFSGTGQETQYF. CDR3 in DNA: TGCGCCAGCAGCTTTTCCGGGACAGGGCAAGAGACCCAGTACTTC.

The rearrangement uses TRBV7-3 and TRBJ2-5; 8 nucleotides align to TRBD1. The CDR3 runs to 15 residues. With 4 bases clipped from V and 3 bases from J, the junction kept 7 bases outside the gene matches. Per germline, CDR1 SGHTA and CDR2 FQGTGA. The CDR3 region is CASSSAGGSEETQYF. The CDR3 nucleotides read TGTGCCAGCAGCTCCGCAGGGGGCAGTGAAGAGACCCAGTACTTC.

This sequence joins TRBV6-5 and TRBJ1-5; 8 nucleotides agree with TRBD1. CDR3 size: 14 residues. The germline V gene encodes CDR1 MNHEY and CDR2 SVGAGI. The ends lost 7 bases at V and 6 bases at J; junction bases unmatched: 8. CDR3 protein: CASMNRGEGQPQHF. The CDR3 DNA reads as TGTGCCAGCATGAACAGGGGGGAGGGTCAGCCCCAGCATTTT.